This TCR beta chain was identified during a study of blood T cell repertoires in COVID-19. About the research overall: Specimens from acute and convalescent COVID-19 originated in the United States, Italy and Spain. Nucleic acid was either cDNA or gDNA, and it came from T cells, B-cell-depleted T cells, or PBMCs.

Study processing details: Quantification of nucleated cells was approximated via reference gene primer amplification. TCRdb's copy holds only in-frame clones and misses some; the assay was immunoSEQ multiplex PCR. V, J and clone size were drawn from that table, and D and trimming were deduced from the DNA. The profile shows approximately 100,000 clones, roughly 92% of them singletons. The CDR3 length is 12 residues. Trimming stripped 1 base from V and 12 bases from J, with 10 bases between. From germline, CDR1 is SGHTS and CDR2 YDEGEE. The clonotype originates from a man between 65 and 79 years old with acute or convalescent COVID-19. The V call is TRBV5-8, the J call TRBJ1-4, with D possibly matching TRBD1 (6 bases). The sequencing sample was made of peripheral blood. CDR3 bases: TGTGCCAGCAGCTTGTTCCCAGGGGAACTGTTTTTT. Amino acid sequence: CASSLFPGELFF.